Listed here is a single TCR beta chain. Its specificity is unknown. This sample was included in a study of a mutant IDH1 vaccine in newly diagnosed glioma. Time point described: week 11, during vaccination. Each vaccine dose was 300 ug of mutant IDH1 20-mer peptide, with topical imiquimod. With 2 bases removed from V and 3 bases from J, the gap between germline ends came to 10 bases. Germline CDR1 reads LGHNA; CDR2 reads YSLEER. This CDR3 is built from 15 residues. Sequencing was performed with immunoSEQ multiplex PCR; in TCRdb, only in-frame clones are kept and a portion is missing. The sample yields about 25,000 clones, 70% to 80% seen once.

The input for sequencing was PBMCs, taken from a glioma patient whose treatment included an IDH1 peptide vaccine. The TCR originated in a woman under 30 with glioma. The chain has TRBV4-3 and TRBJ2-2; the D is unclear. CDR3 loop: CASSQLDRDTGELFF. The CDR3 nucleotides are TGCGCCAGCAGCCAACTGGACCGAGACACCGGGGAGCTGTTTTTT.